This T cell receptor (beta chain) derives from a study of beta chain features in type 1 diabetes. A single heparinised draw of approximately 100 mL on average was taken per donor. CDR1 ENHRY and CDR2 SYGVKD come from the germline V gene. There are 15 residues in the CDR3. Trimming stripped 3 bases from V and 0 bases from J, with 9 bases between. Sequencing targeted expressed TCRB transcripts, as all isolated RNA had been reverse transcribed. Measured with immunoSEQ multiplex PCR; TCRdb has only the in-frame clones, and not every one. This table holds about 650,000 clones, 12% found once. Of note for this clone: As yet, its antigen is unknown.

General observations from the study: Fewer junction insertions and more nucleotide deletions appeared in type 1 diabetes patients. When Type 1 diabetes patients were examined, their TCRB CDR3s proved moderately but significantly shorter in all four CD4+ subsets.

The sample taken for sequencing was naive CD4+ T cells from blood. V gene TRBV10-3 combines with J gene TRBJ2-1, with no clear D. This receptor was taken from a man younger than 45 with type 1 diabetes. The CDR3 region has the DNA TGTGCCATCAGTGATGGGCAGAGCTCCTACAATGAGCAGTTCTTC. It is translated as CAISDGQSSYNEQFF.